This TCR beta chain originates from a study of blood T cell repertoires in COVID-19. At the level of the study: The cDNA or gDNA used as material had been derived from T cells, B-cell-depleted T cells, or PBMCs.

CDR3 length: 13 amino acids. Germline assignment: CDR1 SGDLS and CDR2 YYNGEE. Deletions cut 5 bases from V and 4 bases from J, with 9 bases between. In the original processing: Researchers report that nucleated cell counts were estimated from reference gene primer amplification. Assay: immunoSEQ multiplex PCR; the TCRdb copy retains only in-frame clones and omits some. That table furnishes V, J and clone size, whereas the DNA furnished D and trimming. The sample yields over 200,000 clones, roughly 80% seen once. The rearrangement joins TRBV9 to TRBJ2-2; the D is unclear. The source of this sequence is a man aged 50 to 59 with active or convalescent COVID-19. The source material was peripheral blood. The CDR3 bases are TGTGCCAGCAGTAAGCCACCCACCGGGGAGCTGTTTTTT. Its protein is CASSKPPTGELFF.